Following are 27 T cell receptor beta chains from one sample sequenced in a study of cytomegalovirus exposure and HLA in healthy donors. 60 Vbeta and 13 Jbeta primers were used in PCR. The method was immunoSEQ multiplex PCR; TCRdb's version includes in-frame clones alone and lacks a portion of them. Among approximately 100,000 clones, roughly 88% were seen once, and the ten largest hold 0.9% to 1.5%. Source material: PBMCs. The receptors were sampled from a woman aged 18-29 years in good health and CMV-seronegative.

The chain uses TRBV9 and TRBJ2-2; TRBD2 matches 13 bases. The CDR3 is 17 residues long. The V gene end was trimmed by 1 base and the J gene end by 2 bases; junction bases not matched to a gene: 2. CDR1 SGDLS and CDR2 YYNGEE come from the germline V gene. The DNA for the CDR3 is TGTGCCAGCAGCGTAACTAGCGGGGGGGCCAACACCGGGGAGCTGTTTTTT. Translation: CASSVTSGGANTGELFF. The variable domain in full, completed from reference TRBV9 and TRBJ2-2, reads DSGVTQTPKHLITATGQRVTLRCSPRSGDLSVYWYQQSLDQGLQFLIQYYNGEERAKGNILERFSAQQFPDLHSELNLSSLELGDSALYFCASSVTSGGANTGELFFGEGSRLTVL.

The chain employs TRBV29-1 and TRBJ2-7, with D tentatively TRBD1 (5 bases). Germline V gene sequence: CDR1 SQVTM, CDR2 ANQGSEA. This CDR3 contains 13 residues. Trimming stripped 4 bases from V and 2 bases from J, with 12 bases between. This CDR3 is CSVVGDGTYEQYF. CDR3 bases: TGCAGCGTTGTAGGGGATGGGACCTACGAGCAGTACTTC.

The chain has TRBV2 and TRBJ1-1; D possibly corresponds to TRBD1 (6 bases). V shed 4 bases and J shed 1 base, with 13 bases lying between them. Germline CDR1 is SNHLY and CDR2 is FYNNEI. The CDR3 is 15 residues long. For the CDR3, the DNA is TGTGCCAGCAGTGGACAGGTCGGACCGAACACTGAAGCTTTCTTT. Residues: CASSGQVGPNTEAFF.

This clone was counted between two and nine times. This rearrangement joins TRBV5-4 to TRBJ2-5, with D perhaps matching TRBD2 (6 bases). The CDR3 has 19 residues. The V end lost 4 bases, the J end lost 1 base, and 26 bases lay between the germline ends. Per the germline V gene, CDR1 is SGHNT and CDR2 is YYREEE (reference sequence). The CDR3 coding sequence is TGTGCCAGCAGCCTGGGAGGACTGAAAGCGAGGGAGTTCCAAGAGACCCAGTACTTC. It codes for CASSLGGLKAREFQETQYF.

The V and J genes are TRBV18 and TRBJ2-3, with D unclear. This CDR3 has 13 residues. Trimming removed 3 bases from V and 3 bases from J, with 7 bases in between. The germline gives CDR1 KGHSH, CDR2 LQKENI. The CDR3 is CASSPSLTDTQYF. DNA for the CDR3: TGTGCCAGCTCACCCTCTTTAACAGATACGCAGTATTTT.

This clone was seen just once. The chain is built from TRBV28 and TRBJ2-2; D is perhaps TRBD2 (5 bases). The CDR3 has 15 amino acids. Trimming removed 3 bases at V and 1 base at J, with 9 bases between. The germline gives CDR1 MDHEN, CDR2 SYDVKM. CDR3 residues: CASSFFRENTGELFF. CDR3 coding DNA: TGTGCCAGCAGTTTTTTCCGGGAGAACACCGGGGAGCTGTTTTTT.

The rearrangement links TRBV5-4 to TRBJ2-5; 8 bases are shared with TRBD2. The V gene's germline CDR1 is SGHNT and CDR2 YYREEE (reference sequence). V shed 10 bases and J 0 bases; nucleotides not matched to a gene: 8. The length of the CDR3 is 14 residues. This CDR3 is CASREGTNQETQYF. CDR3 sequence (DNA): TGTGCCTCACGGGAGGGGACTAACCAAGAGACCCAGTACTTC.

Remarks on this clone: This sample includes further DNA sequences coding for the same CDR3. This chain uses TRBV6-5 with TRBJ2-7; possible D gene TRBD1, 6 bases. The CDR3 covers 14 residues. The V end was cut by 3 bases, the J end by 2 bases, with 11 bases between. Germline CDR1 and CDR2: MNHEY and SVGAGI. The CDR3 loop reads CASSYRRGPYEQYF. CDR3 DNA sequence: TGTGCCAGCAGTTATCGCAGGGGCCCCTACGAGCAGTACTTC.

V usage is TRBV10-2 and J usage is TRBJ2-5; the match to TRBD1 covers 8 bases. The J call may be wrong; the DNA end is better matched by TRBJ2-7. CDR3 length: 16 amino acids. In germline, CDR1 is WSHSY, CDR2 SAAADI. This CDR3 reads CATTDPGTGLSYEQYF. CDR3 sequence (DNA): TGCGCCACCACCGACCCCGGGACAGGTCTTTCCTACGAGCAGTACTTC.

Written as DNA, the CDR3 is TGTGCCAGCAGCTTATCCCGGGGGACCGGGGAGCTGTTTTTT. Its protein product is CASSLSRGTGELFF. V gene TRBV7-9 combines with J gene TRBJ2-2, with D possibly TRBD2 on 6 matching bases. The CDR3 sequence is 14 residues long. The germline V gene has CDR1 SEHNR and CDR2 FQNEAQ (reference sequence). V was cut by 2 bases and J by 5 bases, with 9 bases left in between. Supplemented by reference TRBV7-9 and TRBJ2-2, the full variable domain reads DTGVSQNPRHKITKRGQNVTFRCDPISEHNRLYWYRQTLGQGPEFLTYFQNEAQLEKSRLLSDRFSAERPKGSFSTLEIQRTEQGDSAMYLCASSLSRGTGELFFGEGSRLTVL.

The chain links TRBV11-2 to TRBJ1-6; D gene ambiguous. From germline, CDR1 is SGHAT and CDR2 FQNNGV. V was pared by 5 bases and J by 8 bases, with 16 bases between. This CDR3 comprises 15 residues. CDR3 amino acids: CASSLSGSAYSPLHF. The CDR3 DNA follows: TGTGCCAGCAGCCTCTCCGGGTCAGCCTATTCACCCCTCCACTTT. Supplemented by reference TRBV11-2 and TRBJ1-6, the full variable domain reads EAGVAQSPRYKIIEKRQSVAFWCNPISGHATLYWYQQILGQGPKLLIQFQNNGVVDDSQLPKDRFSAERLKGVDSTLKIQPAKLEDSAVYLCASSLSGSAYSPLHFGNGTRLTVT.

The chain employs TRBV7-9 and TRBJ2-5; D gene unclear. CDR1 SEHNR and CDR2 FQNEAQ come from the germline V gene (reference sequence). This CDR3 has 13 residues. The V end was cut by 3 bases, the J end by 0 bases, with 5 bases between. Written as DNA, the CDR3 is TGTGCCAGCAGCTTCCAGGACCAAGAGACCCAGTACTTC. Encoded protein: CASSFQDQETQYF.

The count of this clone is one. The rearrangement links TRBV28 to TRBJ1-5; D not resolved. The germline V gene has CDR1 MDHEN and CDR2 SYDVKM. The germline V and J ends were trimmed by 3 bases and 5 bases, with 14 bases remaining between them. The CDR3 runs 15 residues. The CDR3 here is CASSFGQLNHQPQHF. Written as DNA, the CDR3 is TGTGCCAGCAGTTTTGGCCAGTTGAACCATCAGCCCCAGCATTTT.

This chain links TRBV9 with TRBJ2-3; 12 nucleotides agree with TRBD2. Looked up from germline, CDR1 is SGDLS and CDR2 is YYNGEE. The CDR3 is 17 amino acids. With 3 bases clipped from V and 1 base from J, the junction kept 6 bases outside the gene matches. CDR3 bases: TGTGCCAGCAGCGCGTCTAGCGGGGGGGTGGGCACAGATACGCAGTATTTT. Amino acids: CASSASSGGVGTDTQYF.

The chain couples TRBV7-9 to TRBJ2-5; 12 positions match TRBD2. V dropped 5 bases and J dropped 5; count of bases not matched to a gene: 6. This CDR3 spans 15 amino acids. The germline CDR1 and CDR2 sequences are SEHNR and FQNEAQ (reference sequence). Written as DNA, the CDR3 is TGTGCCAGCAGCCCTAGACTAGCGGGAGTGGAGACCCAGTACTTC. Translating it yields CASSPRLAGVETQYF.

This chain links TRBV19 with TRBJ1-3; D remains unclear. The ends were cut back, 4 bases at V and 0 bases at J, with 7 bases in the middle. Germline CDR1 LNHDA, CDR2 SQIVND (reference sequence). CDR3 length equals 14 residues. This CDR3 is CASSRALSGNTIYF. The CDR3 region has the DNA TGTGCCAGTAGTAGGGCCCTCTCTGGAAACACCATATATTTT.

The V call is TRBV5-4, the J call TRBJ2-1; possible D gene TRBD2, 6 bases. Germline V gene data show CDR1 as SGHNT and CDR2 as YYREEE (reference sequence). CDR3 length equals 17 residues. Trimming took 0 bases from V and 4 from J, leaving 17 bases between them. The CDR3 region is CASSLAGGTYRYNEQFF. The DNA for the CDR3 is TGTGCCAGCAGCTTGGCGGGCGGGACGTACAGGTACAATGAGCAGTTCTTC.

Regarding this clone: The same CDR3 also results from other DNA sequences found in this sample. V gene TRBV7-8 combines with J gene TRBJ1-6, with 9 bases matching TRBD1. Germline CDR1 and CDR2: SGHVS and FQNEAQ. The V and J ends lost 5 bases and 8 bases, in that order; junction bases with no gene match: 10. The CDR3 runs 16 residues. CDR3 sequence: CASSRYRGQGYSPLHF. The CDR3 region has the DNA TGTGCCAGCAGCCGTTACAGGGGGCAAGGGTATTCACCCCTCCACTTT.

This clone appeared a few times. The chain links TRBV5-4 to TRBJ1-2, with D unresolved. The V gene's germline CDR1 is SGHNT and CDR2 YYREEE (reference sequence). The CDR3 totals 13 residues. Trimming left V 4 bases short and J 4 bases short, with 11 bases between. The CDR3 spells CASSQLGVYGYTF. The CDR3 DNA follows: TGTGCCAGCAGCCAACTCGGGGTCTATGGCTACACCTTC.

The gene calls are TRBV7-2 and TRBJ2-7; 9 bases match TRBD1. The CDR3 sequence is 14 residues long. The V segment lost 4 bases and the J segment 7 bases; nucleotides outside the gene matches: 8. The germline V gene encodes CDR1 SGHTA and CDR2 FQGNSA. CDR3 bases: TGTGCCAGCAGCTCCAGGGAGGACAGGGGTGAGCAGTACTTC. This codes for CASSSREDRGEQYF.

This clone has just a few counts. Possible read error: a much larger clone is one base away. The V and J genes are TRBV5-4 and TRBJ2-3, with D unclear. V was pared by 2 bases and J by 5 bases, with 6 bases between. The CDR3 totals 12 residues. Germline values: CDR1 SGHNT, CDR2 YYREEE (reference sequence). In nucleotides, the CDR3 is TGTGCCAGCAGCTTACGGGTAGATACGCAGTATTTT. This encodes CASSLRVDTQYF.

V usage is TRBV4-3 and J usage is TRBJ1-2; 10 bases match TRBD1. CDR1 LGHNA and CDR2 YSLEER come from the germline V gene. The CDR3 has 15 amino acids. Losses at the gene ends were 4 bases for V and 5 bases for J; bases not matched to a gene: 7. This CDR3 is CASSPWDRGGYGYTF. The CDR3 coding sequence is TGCGCCAGCAGCCCGTGGGACAGGGGAGGATATGGCTACACCTTC.

The chain joins TRBV28 to TRBJ2-7, with a weak D call TRBD1 (6 bases). With 5 bases removed from V and 2 bases from J, the gap between germline ends came to 13 bases. The V gene's germline CDR1 is MDHEN and CDR2 SYDVKM. The CDR3 sequence is 14 residues long. In DNA, the CDR3 is TGTGCCAGCAGTGGAAGACAGGTCCCCTACGAGCAGTACTTC. Amino acids: CASSGRQVPYEQYF.

This clone occurred once. This sequence joins TRBV18 and TRBJ2-5, with 10 positions matching TRBD2. With V trimmed by 3 bases and J by 1 base, 11 bases remained unmatched. Per the germline V gene, CDR1 is KGHSH and CDR2 is LQKENI. The CDR3 is 18 amino acids. The CDR3 DNA sequence: TGTGCCAGCTCACCCACACTACCAAGCGGGAGGGGCCAAGAGACCCAGTACTTC. It translates to CASSPTLPSGRGQETQYF. Based on the CDR3 plus reference TRBV18 and TRBJ2-5, the full variable domain is NAGVMQNPRHLVRRRGQEARLRCSPMKGHSHVYWYRQLPEEGLKFMVYLQKENIIDESGMPKERFSAEFPKEGPSILRIQQVVRGDSAAYFCASSPTLPSGRGQETQYFGPGTRLLVL.

The CDR3 DNA follows: TGTGCCAGCAGTGAAGGGGACACACACACAGATACGCAGTATTTT. Translating it yields CASSEGDTHTDTQYF. This chain links TRBV6-1 with TRBJ2-3, with a possible D match to TRBD1 (6 bases). Germline CDR1 MNHNS, CDR2 SASEGT. This CDR3 contains 15 residues. V dropped 1 base and J dropped 2 bases, with 10 bases sitting between them.

The sample holds one count of this clone. The chain couples TRBV7-3 to TRBJ2-1, with 9 positions matching TRBD1. The CDR3 runs 13 residues. V trimming: 5 bases; J trimming: 7 bases; junction bases outside the gene matches: 3. The V gene's germline CDR1 is SGHTA and CDR2 FQGTGA. The CDR3 coding sequence is TGTGCCAGCAGCCGGGGGACAGGGAATGAGCAGTTCTTC. Amino acid sequence: CASSRGTGNEQFF.

This chain joins TRBV6-4 and TRBJ2-1; 12 nucleotides match TRBD2. The CDR3 length is 15 residues. The junction had 5 bases not matched to a gene; V was cut back by 5 bases and J by 6 bases. Germline lookup yields CDR1 MRHNA and CDR2 SNTAGT. The CDR3 spells CASSSLAGGSNEQFF. DNA of the CDR3: TGTGCCAGCAGTTCCCTAGCGGGGGGGAGCAATGAGCAGTTCTTC.